This TCR beta chain was recorded in a study of blood T cell repertoires in COVID-19. Overall study: Acute and convalescent COVID-19 specimens originated in the United States, Italy and Spain. T cells, B-cell-depleted T cells, or PBMCs supplied cDNA or gDNA.

Per the original methods: How many nucleated cells were present was estimated from reference gene primer amplification. Here immunoSEQ multiplex PCR was the method, and the copy in TCRdb shows in-frame clones only, minus some. V and J calls and clone size follow that table, whereas D and trimming were derived from the DNA. The sample gives more than 75,000 clones, roughly 76% of which show up once; 16% is in the top ten. The sample comprised peripheral blood. The origin of this receptor is a woman aged 80 or over with active or convalescent COVID-19.

DNA of the CDR3: TGTGCCAGTAGTACTCGGACAGGTGAGCAGTTCTTC. This codes for CASSTRTGEQFF. The chain links TRBV19 to TRBJ2-1, with TRBD1 identical over 7 bases. Unmatched junction bases numbered 3, after V lost 4 bases and J lost 9 bases. Germline V lookup: CDR1 LNHDA, CDR2 SQIVND (reference sequence). The length of the CDR3 is 12 residues.